These 5 T cell receptor beta chains were all obtained from the same sample, sequenced in a study of T cell responses to AZD1222 COVID-19 vaccine. Sequencing used immunoSEQ multiplex PCR; TCRdb keeps in-frame clones, though not all of them. The profile covers approximately 140,000 clones, with 75% to 95% appearing a single time and about 3.3% taken by the ten largest. The sequencing used peripheral blood, collected 28 days after the second AZD1222 dose. The receptors stem from an adult who received the AZD1222 COVID-19 vaccine.

The chain recombines TRBV15 with TRBJ2-7, with 8 bases identical to TRBD1. Trimming at V came to 1 base and at J to 5 bases, leaving 4 bases not matched to a gene. Germline V gene lookup returns CDR1 LNHNV and CDR2 YYDKDF (reference sequence). This CDR3 has 14 residues. The CDR3 DNA follows: TGTGCCACCAGCAGAGCAGTGGACAGGGACGAGCAGTACTTC. Translating it yields CATSRAVDRDEQYF.

The gene calls are TRBV7-8 and TRBJ2-7; D gene ambiguous. From germline, CDR1 is SGHVS and CDR2 FQNEAQ. Trimming shortened V by 5 bases and J by 1 base, and 12 bases separated the two germline ends. The CDR3 spans 14 residues. In DNA, the CDR3 is TGTGCCAGCAGCCCCTCGGGCGGTTCCTACGAGCAGTACTTC. Translated: CASSPSGGSYEQYF. The whole variable domain, filled in from reference TRBV7-8 and TRBJ2-7, reads GAGVSQSPRYKVAKRGQDVALRCDPISGHVSLFWYQQALGQGPEFLTYFQNEAQLDKSGLPSDRFFAERPEGSVSTLKIQRTQQEDSAVYLCASSPSGGSYEQYFGPGTRLTVT.

The chain joins TRBV27 to TRBJ1-1, with unresolved D. The CDR3 totals 15 residues. Trimming left V 2 bases short and J 0 bases short, with 10 bases between. Looked up from germline, CDR1 is MNHEY and CDR2 is SMNVEV (reference sequence). CDR3: CASSLTSLMNTEAFF. The CDR3 DNA sequence: TGTGCCAGCAGTTTAACGAGCCTCATGAACACTGAAGCTTTCTTT.

Only one count was recorded for this clone. The chain is built from TRBV4-1 and TRBJ2-1, with D perhaps matching TRBD1 (6 bases). The CDR3 has 15 residues. Trimming took 0 bases from V and 9 from J, leaving 15 bases between them. Germline CDR1 MGHRA, CDR2 YSYEKL. The CDR3 nucleotides are TGCGCCAGCAGCCAAGATGCAGGGGTGGACGGTGAGCAGTTCTTC. This codes for CASSQDAGVDGEQFF.

The V call is TRBV5-6, the J call TRBJ2-3, with a tentative D call TRBD2 (6 bases). Looked up from germline, CDR1 is SGHDT and CDR2 is YYEEEE. This CDR3 has 15 residues. Trimming left V 4 bases short and J 0 bases short, with 12 bases between. CDR3 sequence reads: CASSVRRGSTDTQYF. CDR3 sequence (DNA): TGTGCCAGCAGCGTCAGGCGGGGAAGCACAGATACGCAGTATTTT.